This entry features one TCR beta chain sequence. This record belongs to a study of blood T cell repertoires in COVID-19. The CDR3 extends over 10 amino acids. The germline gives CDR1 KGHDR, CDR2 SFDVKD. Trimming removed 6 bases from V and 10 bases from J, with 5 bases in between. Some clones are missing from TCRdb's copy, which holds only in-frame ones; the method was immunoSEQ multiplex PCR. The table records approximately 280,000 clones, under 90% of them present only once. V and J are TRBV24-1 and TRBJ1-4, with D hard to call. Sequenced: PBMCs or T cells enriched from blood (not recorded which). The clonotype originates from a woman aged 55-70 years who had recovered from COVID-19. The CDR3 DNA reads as TGTGCCACCAGTTGGCCAAAACTGTTTTTT. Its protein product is CATSWPKLFF.